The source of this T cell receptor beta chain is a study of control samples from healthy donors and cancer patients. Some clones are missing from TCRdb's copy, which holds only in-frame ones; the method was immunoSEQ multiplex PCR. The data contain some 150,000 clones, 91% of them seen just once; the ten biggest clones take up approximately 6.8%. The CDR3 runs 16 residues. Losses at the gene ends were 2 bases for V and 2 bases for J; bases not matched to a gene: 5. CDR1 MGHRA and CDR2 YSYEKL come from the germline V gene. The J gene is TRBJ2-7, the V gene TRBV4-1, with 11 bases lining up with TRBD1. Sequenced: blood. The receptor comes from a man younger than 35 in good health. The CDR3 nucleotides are TGCGCCAGCAGCCAACCACCGGGACAGGGGGCCTACGAGCAGTACTTC. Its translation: CASSQPPGQGAYEQYF.